This is a list of T cell receptor beta chains from one sample in a study of regulatory dendritic cells for organ transplantation. TCRdb's table, derived via immunoSEQ multiplex PCR, lists solely in-frame clones and lacks some. This table has tens of thousands of clones, about 80% appearing once. Sequenced input: memory CD4+ T cells from blood. The receptors here all came from a human donor in good health. CDR3s include the opening cysteine and the closing phenylalanine or tryptophan. D genes are given only for firm matches. For some rows the clone size is stated as once, few or many, or as a class when expanded; others skip it.

d_call j_call clone_size v_call cdr3_aa cdr3_nt
. TRBJ2-7 few TRBV2 CASRPTRGYEQYF TGTGCCAGCAGGCCGACGAGGGGCTACGAGCAGTACTTC
TRBD2 TRBJ2-5 once TRBV7-2 CASSRDGAGGTQETQYF TGTGCCAGCAGCCGGGACGGAGCGGGGGGAACCCAAGAGACCCAGTACTTC
TRBD1 TRBJ2-5 . TRBV9 CASSVDSGGEETQYF TGTGCCAGCAGCGTAGATTCAGGGGGAGAAGAGACCCAGTACTTC
TRBD2 TRBJ2-1 . TRBV4-2 CASSSRSSGGYEQFF TGTGCCAGCAGCAGTCGGTCTAGCGGGGGGTATGAGCAGTTCTTC
TRBD1 TRBJ1-1 . TRBV7-6 CASSLGTGPEAFF TGTGCCAGCAGCTTGGGGACAGGGCCTGAAGCTTTCTTT
. TRBJ2-7 . TRBV6-5 CASSPYKAYEQYF TGTGCCAGCAGTCCGTACAAGGCCTACGAGCAGTACTTC
. TRBJ1-5 few TRBV7-9 CASSSDGGTSQPQHF TGTGCCAGCAGCTCGGACGGGGGTACCAGTCAGCCCCAGCATTTT
. TRBJ1-2 . TRBV7-2 CASSLGSANYGYTF TGTGCCAGCAGCTTAGGCTCGGCTAACTATGGCTACACCTTC
TRBD2 TRBJ2-3 . TRBV6-6 CASSRGTSGGADTQYF TGTGCCAGCAGCCGAGGGACTAGCGGGGGGGCGGATACGCAGTATTTT
TRBD2 TRBJ2-7 . TRBV6-1 CASSEARLAPYEQYF TGTGCCAGCAGTGAAGCCCGACTAGCGCCGTACGAGCAGTACTTC
. TRBJ2-3 . TRBV6-1 CAADKESTDTQYF TGTGCCGCCGATAAGGAGAGCACAGATACGCAGTATTTT
. TRBJ2-3 . TRBV7-2 CASSLYEVTRAGTQYF TGTGCCAGCAGCTTATACGAAGTTACACGAGCGGGTACGCAGTATTTT
. TRBJ1-1 . TRBV5-4 CASSFLGTRGGPEAFF TGTGCCAGCAGCTTTCTTGGGACGAGAGGCGGGCCTGAAGCTTTCTTT
. TRBJ1-1 . TRBV5-4 CASSWQGLPEAFF TGTGCCAGCAGCTGGCAGGGCCTCCCTGAAGCTTTCTTT
. TRBJ2-6 few TRBV6-1 CASSKDRSGANVLTF TGTGCCAGCAGTAAAGACAGGTCTGGGGCCAACGTCCTGACTTTC
TRBD1 TRBJ1-2 . TRBV9 CASSDRDRGSWTYNYGYTF TGTGCCAGCAGCGACAGAGACAGGGGTTCCTGGACCTATAACTATGGCTACACCTTC
. TRBJ1-5 few TRBV1 CTSSQEGQRRAGFGQPQHF TGCACCAGCAGCCAAGAGGGACAAAGACGGGCAGGGTTTGGGCAGCCCCAGCATTTT
TRBD2 TRBJ2-7 . TRBV2 CASSEFGREGLTQYF TGTGCCAGCAGTGAATTCGGGCGGGAGGGCCTTACTCAGTACTTC
. TRBJ1-2 . TRBV6-5 CATGRGPWGYTF TGTGCCACCGGTCGGGGCCCTTGGGGCTACACCTTC
. TRBJ2-3 . TRBV4-2 CASSQVLGNTDTQYF TGTGCCAGCAGCCAAGTTTTGGGTAACACAGATACGCAGTATTTT
. TRBJ1-2 . TRBV28 CASTGNYGYTF TGTGCCAGCACAGGCAACTATGGCTACACCTTC
. TRBJ2-5 . TRBV9 CASSVGGMETQYF TGTGCCAGCAGCGTCGGGGGCATGGAGACCCAGTACTTC
. TRBJ2-3 . TRBV14 CASSQSGPNFKTQYF TGTGCCAGCAGCCAAAGTGGACCGAACTTCAAGACGCAGTATTTT
TRBD2 TRBJ2-1 . TRBV29-1 CSVVSSGNYNEQFF TGCAGCGTTGTTAGTAGCGGGAATTACAATGAGCAGTTCTTC
. TRBJ1-1 . TRBV5-1 CASSRGSDRLNTEAFF TGCGCCAGCAGCAGGGGATCGGACCGATTGAACACTGAAGCTTTCTTT
. TRBJ1-4 . TRBV5-4 CASKSSVRGGAEEKLFF TGTGCCAGTAAGTCTTCCGTTCGCGGGGGGGCAGAAGAAAAACTGTTTTTT
TRBD2 TRBJ2-7 . TRBV15 CATSSFGTSSNEQYF TGTGCCACCAGCAGCTTCGGGACTAGTAGCAACGAGCAGTACTTC
TRBD1 TRBJ1-6 . TRBV10-3 CAIRGQNNSPLHF TGTGCCATCAGGGGACAGAATAATTCACCCCTCCACTTT
. TRBJ2-5 . TRBV6-1 CASSVNLGETQYF TGTGCCAGCAGTGTTAATCTAGGGGAGACCCAGTACTTC
. TRBJ1-1 few TRBV5-8 CASSFSGYTEAFF TGTGCCAGCAGCTTCTCAGGGTACACTGAAGCTTTCTTT
TRBD2 TRBJ2-2 once TRBV19 CASSIATSGGRNTGELFF TGTGCCAGTAGTATCGCGACTAGCGGGGGGAGGAACACCGGGGAGCTGTTTTTT
. TRBJ2-1 . TRBV18 CASSPKSQYNEQFF TGTGCCAGCTCACCAAAATCACAGTACAATGAGCAGTTCTTC
. TRBJ2-5 few TRBV18 CASSSSGGPGETQYF TGTGCCAGCTCGTCCAGCGGCGGCCCGGGAGAGACCCAGTACTTC
. TRBJ2-3 . TRBV7-2 CASSLGTRPGATQYF TGTGCCAGCAGCTTAGGGACCCGGCCGGGGGCAACGCAGTATTTT
. TRBJ2-2 once TRBV11-2 CASSLDNRATGELFF TGTGCCAGCAGCTTAGATAACAGGGCCACCGGGGAGCTGTTTTTT
TRBD2 TRBJ2-7 few TRBV4-3 CASSQEGGRPYEQYF TGCGCCAGCAGCCAAGAAGGCGGGAGGCCCTACGAGCAGTACTTC
. TRBJ2-5 . TRBV4-3 CASSQAGSSFGQETQYF TGCGCCAGCAGCCAAGCTGGTTCCAGCTTCGGACAAGAGACCCAGTACTTC
. TRBJ1-4 few TRBV4-3 CASSRRTAVREEKLFF TGCGCCAGCAGCCGTAGGACCGCCGTAAGGGAAGAAAAACTGTTTTTT
. TRBJ2-7 . TRBV6-1 CASSGSRTNGQYF TGTGCCAGCAGTGGCTCTCGGACGAATGGGCAGTACTTC
TRBD1 TRBJ1-1 . TRBV7-2 CASSLQSGQGTEAFF TGTGCCAGCAGCTTACAATCCGGACAGGGTACTGAAGCTTTCTTT
TRBD1 TRBJ2-3 . TRBV7-3 CASSLEGALDTQYF TGTGCCAGCAGCTTAGAGGGGGCCCTAGATACGCAGTATTTT
. TRBJ2-5 . TRBV29-1 CSVAGLAKETQYF TGCAGCGTCGCAGGGTTGGCGAAGGAGACCCAGTACTTC